This T cell receptor (beta chain) was captured in a study of CD8+CD57+ T cells in acquired aplastic anemia. At the level of the study: Healthy CD8+ samples averaged approximately 9.9 million reads.

Study-wide results and caveats: Over 25 shared CD8+ CDR3s appeared highly expressed within patients' immunodominant clones.

This clonotype was detected once. Its antigen is not known. Per the germline V gene, CDR1 is DFQATT and CDR2 is SNEGSKA (reference sequence). Trimming left V 2 bases short and J 10 bases short, with 24 bases between. This CDR3 is built from 16 residues. TCR beta VDJ and CDR3 profiling used genomic DNA as template. Via MiXCR, TCRdb re-called the reads, giving one row per CDR3 protein. This sample has 400,000 to 450,000 distinct CDR3 sequences, with 60% to 80% found just once. The V gene is TRBV20-1, the J gene TRBJ2-1; D perhaps matches TRBD2 (7 bases). The sequencing input was sorted CD4+, CD8+, or CD8+CD57+ T cells (not recorded which) from PBMCs. The receptor's source is a human donor in good health, serving as a control. The CDR3 spells CSARFRKGGASLEQFF. CDR3 nucleotides: TGCAGTGCTAGATTTCGGAAAGGGGGGGCGAGCCTAGAGCAGTTCTTC.